Listed below are T cell receptor beta chains from one sample, sequenced in a study of T cells after yellow fever vaccination. A single record per CDR3 protein comes from TCRdb applying MiXCR to the 5' RACE reads. The data hold fewer than 150,000 distinct CDR3 sequences, with 7.7% observed a single time. Sequencing was performed on CD4+ T cells sorted from PBMCs, taken 5 days after the yellow fever booster vaccination. These receptors were obtained from a young man who received the YFV17D yellow fever vaccine. Each CDR3 is given with its conserved first and last residue. The order of the fields is clone size, D gene, V gene, J gene, CDR3 DNA, CDR3 protein. A D gene is named only where the DNA matches it firmly. Where a row states a size, it is once, few, many or the class of an expanded clone; other rows omit it.

>many|TRBD2|TRBV5-6|TRBJ2-7
TGTGCCAGCAGCTTGATGTCCCGGGAGGGGGAGCAGTACTTC
CASSLMSREGEQYF
>many|-|TRBV20-1|TRBJ2-3
TGCAGTGCTAGAGCCCCCGGAGATACGCAGTATTTT
CSARAPGDTQYF
>many|TRBD2|TRBV27|TRBJ2-5
TGTGCCAGCAGTGTATCCCCACTAGCGGGAGTGAGGGAGACCCAGTACTTC
CASSVSPLAGVRETQYF
>many|TRBD1|TRBV20-1|TRBJ1-5
TGCAGTGCAGGGACAGAATTCAATCAGCCCCAGCATTTT
CSAGTEFNQPQHF
>many|-|TRBV7-8|TRBJ2-7
TGTGCCAGCAGCTTTACACCCTACGAGCAGTACTTC
CASSFTPYEQYF
>many|-|TRBV27|TRBJ1-5
TGTGCCAGGATGTGGGGGGGCCAGGCCCAGCATTTT
CARMWGGQAQHF
>few|-|TRBV19|TRBJ2-1
TGTGCCAGTAGTATAGGAGCGGACAAGGGTTCCCTCAATGAGCAGTTCTTC
CASSIGADKGSLNEQFF
>many|-|TRBV12-3/TRBV12-4|TRBJ2-7
TGTGCCAGCAGCGCAGGGTACGAGCAGTACTTC
CASSAGYEQYF
>few|-|TRBV19|TRBJ2-1
TGTGCCAGTAGTATTTCGCGGGCTGGGCAGTTCTTC
CASSISRAGQFF
>many|TRBD2|TRBV12-3/TRBV12-4|TRBJ2-3
TGTGCCAGCAGCCCTAGTCGTTCTAGCGGGAGAATAGATACGCAGTATTTT
CASSPSRSSGRIDTQYF
>many|TRBD1|TRBV5-1|TRBJ1-1
TGCGCCAGCGGACAGGGAACGAACACTGAAGCTTTCTTT
CASGQGTNTEAFF
>many|-|TRBV20-1|TRBJ2-1
TGCAGTGCTAGAGGCGGTTGGAATGAGCAGTTCTTC
CSARGGWNEQFF
>many|TRBD2|TRBV4-3|TRBJ2-7
TGCGCCAGCAGCTGGACTAGCGGACAGAGCGAGCAGTACTTC
CASSWTSGQSEQYF
>many|TRBD2|TRBV20-1|TRBJ2-1
TGCAGTGCTGAGGGATTAGCGGGAGTATTCAATGAGCAGTTCTTC
CSAEGLAGVFNEQFF
>many|TRBD2|TRBV5-1|TRBJ2-1
TGCGCCAGCACAGCCGGACTAGTTTCCTACAATGAGCAGTTCTTC
CASTAGLVSYNEQFF
>many|-|TRBV20-1|TRBJ2-7
TGCAGTGCTTTAACTACAGAAGGCGAGCAGTACTTC
CSALTTEGEQYF
>many|TRBD2|TRBV7-2|TRBJ2-5
TGTGCCAGCAGCCTAGCGGGAGGCTCGGGTTCCCAGTACTTC
CASSLAGGSGSQYF
>many|-|TRBV5-5|TRBJ2-7
TGTGCCAGCAGCTTGCTTAGCTCCTACGAGCAGTACTTC
CASSLLSSYEQYF
>many|TRBD1|TRBV3-1|TRBJ1-1
TGTGCCAGCAGCCGACAGGGGGAGAACACTGAAGCTTTCTTT
CASSRQGENTEAFF
>many|-|TRBV29-1|TRBJ2-7
TGCAGCGCCAGCCGCGAATACTACGAGCAGTACTTC
CSASREYYEQYF
>many|TRBD2|TRBV20-1|TRBJ2-7
TGCAGTGCTAGGTGGCTAGCGGGGGGATACGAGCAGTACTTC
CSARWLAGGYEQYF
>-|TRBD2|TRBV20-1|TRBJ2-7
TGCAGTGCTTCTCCCCCCAGCGGGAGTCTCTACGAGCAGTACTTC
CSASPPSGSLYEQYF
>-|-|TRBV3-1|TRBJ1-1
TGTGCCAGCAGCCCCGTCCAGCAGAACACTGAAGCTTTCTTT
CASSPVQQNTEAFF
>many|TRBD1|TRBV5-6|TRBJ1-5
TGTGCCAGCAGCCGCCGGGACAGGGGTAATCAGCCCCAGCATTTT
CASSRRDRGNQPQHF
>many|-|TRBV7-2|TRBJ2-1
TGTGCCAGCAGCTTAGTTGCGGGGCAGCAGCAGTTCTTC
CASSLVAGQQQFF
>many|TRBD2|TRBV9|TRBJ2-6
TGTGCCAGCAGCGTCCGGGGGGACGCTGGGGCCAACGTCCTGACTTTC
CASSVRGDAGANVLTF
>-|TRBD1|TRBV4-3|TRBJ2-7
TGCGCCAGCAGCCAGGGACAGGGGCCAAACTACGAGCAGTACTTC
CASSQGQGPNYEQYF
>few|-|TRBV30|TRBJ1-2
TGTGCCTGGAGTGTACAGGCTAACTATGGCTACACCTTC
CAWSVQANYGYTF
>many|-|TRBV5-1|TRBJ2-7
TGCGCCAGCAGCTCCGGGGCCTACGAGCAGTACTTC
CASSSGAYEQYF
>many|TRBD1|TRBV20-1|TRBJ1-4
TGCAGTGCTAGAGGTGGGACAGGCGAAAAACTGTTTTTT
CSARGGTGEKLFF
>many|TRBD2|TRBV7-2|TRBJ2-3
TGTGCCAGCAGCTCCGGACTAGCGGGAGTAACAGATACGCAGTATTTT
CASSSGLAGVTDTQYF
>few|TRBD1|TRBV20-1|TRBJ2-5
TGCAGTGCTAACAGGGGGCAACAAGAGACCCAGTACTTC
CSANRGQQETQYF
>many|TRBD2|TRBV20-1|TRBJ2-1
TGCAGTGCTAGAGGTGGGACTAGCGTGAATGAGCAGTTCTTC
CSARGGTSVNEQFF
>-|-|TRBV18|TRBJ2-1
TGTGCCAGCTCACCTCCGATGAACACCAATGAGCAGTTCTTC
CASSPPMNTNEQFF
>many|-|TRBV20-1|TRBJ2-3
TGCAGTGCGCTGGTCAGGCGGACAGATACGCAGTATTTT
CSALVRRTDTQYF
>few|TRBD1|TRBV7-6|TRBJ1-5
TGTGCCAGCAGCTCGACAGGGAATCAGCCCCAGCATTTT
CASSSTGNQPQHF
>many|-|TRBV18|TRBJ2-1
TGTGCCAGCTCACCATCGGCAGGGTACAATGAGCAGTTCTTC
CASSPSAGYNEQFF
>many|-|TRBV19|TRBJ2-7
TGTGCCAGTAGTAAGGACAACTACGAGCAGTACTTC
CASSKDNYEQYF
>many|-|TRBV7-2|TRBJ2-7
TGTGCCAGCAGCCTTTCAAACTCCTACGAGCAGTACTTC
CASSLSNSYEQYF
>many|TRBD2|TRBV19|TRBJ2-1
TGTGCCAGTACCGCCACTAGCGGGATAACATATGAGCAGTTCTTC
CASTATSGITYEQFF